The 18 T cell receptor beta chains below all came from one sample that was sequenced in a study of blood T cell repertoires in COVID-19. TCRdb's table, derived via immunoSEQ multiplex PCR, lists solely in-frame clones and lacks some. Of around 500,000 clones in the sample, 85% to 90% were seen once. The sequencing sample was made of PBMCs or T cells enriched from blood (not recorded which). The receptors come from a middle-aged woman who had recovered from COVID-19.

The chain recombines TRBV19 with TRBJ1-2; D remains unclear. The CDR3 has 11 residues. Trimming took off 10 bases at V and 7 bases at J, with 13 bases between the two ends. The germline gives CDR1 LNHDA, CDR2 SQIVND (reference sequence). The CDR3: CATHDRGGYTF. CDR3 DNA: TGTGCCACCCATGATCGGGGTGGCTACACCTTC.

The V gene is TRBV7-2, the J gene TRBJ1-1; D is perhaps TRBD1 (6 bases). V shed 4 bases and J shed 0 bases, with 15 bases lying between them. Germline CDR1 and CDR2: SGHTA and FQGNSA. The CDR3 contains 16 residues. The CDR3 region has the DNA TGTGCCAGCAGCTCCAGGGGAGGGGGGATGAACACTGAAGCTTTCTTT. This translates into CASSSRGGGMNTEAFF.

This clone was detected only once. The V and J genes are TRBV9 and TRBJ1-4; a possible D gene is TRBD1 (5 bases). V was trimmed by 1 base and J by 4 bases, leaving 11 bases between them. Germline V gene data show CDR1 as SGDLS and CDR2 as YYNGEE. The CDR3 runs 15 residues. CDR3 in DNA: TGTGCCAGCAGCGTAAACGGGCAGGGTAATGAAAAACTGTTTTTT. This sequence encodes CASSVNGQGNEKLFF.

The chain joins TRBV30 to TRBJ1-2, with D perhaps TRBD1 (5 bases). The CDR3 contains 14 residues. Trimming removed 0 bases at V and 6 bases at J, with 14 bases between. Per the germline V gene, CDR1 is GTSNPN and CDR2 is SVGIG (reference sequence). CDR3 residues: CAWSVLDTSDGYTF. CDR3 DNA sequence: TGTGCCTGGAGTGTCTTGGACACTTCGGATGGCTACACCTTC.

In nucleotides, the CDR3 is TGCGCCAGCAGCTTGAGGTCTAGCGGGAGCTACGAGCAGTACTTC. Its protein is CASSLRSSGSYEQYF. The chain carries TRBV5-1 and TRBJ2-7; 10 bases line up with TRBD2. The V segment lost 1 base and the J segment 3 bases; nucleotides outside the gene matches: 4. Germline values: CDR1 SGHRS, CDR2 YFSETQ. The CDR3 extends over 15 amino acids. The whole variable domain, filled in from reference TRBV5-1 and TRBJ2-7, reads KAGVTQTPRYLIKTRGQQVTLSCSPISGHRSVSWYQQTPGQGLQFLFEYFSETQRNKGNFPGRFSGRQFSNSRSEMNVSTLELGDSALYLCASSLRSSGSYEQYFGPGTRLTVT.

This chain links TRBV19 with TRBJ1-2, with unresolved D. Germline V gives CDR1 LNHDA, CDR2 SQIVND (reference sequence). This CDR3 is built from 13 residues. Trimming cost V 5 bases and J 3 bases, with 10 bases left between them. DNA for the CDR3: TGTGCCAGTAGTCCCCACCGGGACTATGGCTACACCTTC. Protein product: CASSPHRDYGYTF.

The CDR3 region is CATSDAGGNYGYTF. For the CDR3, the DNA is TGTGCCACCAGTGATGCAGGGGGAAACTATGGCTACACCTTC. This chain joins TRBV24-1 and TRBJ1-2, with 7 bases identical to TRBD1. The CDR3 is made up of 14 amino acids. Germline assignment: CDR1 KGHDR and CDR2 SFDVKD. The junction had 2 bases not matched to a gene; V was cut back by 3 bases and J by 2 bases.

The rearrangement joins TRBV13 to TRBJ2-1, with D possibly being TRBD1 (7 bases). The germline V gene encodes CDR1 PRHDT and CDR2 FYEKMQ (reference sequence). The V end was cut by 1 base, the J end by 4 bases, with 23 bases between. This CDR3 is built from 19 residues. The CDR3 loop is CASSLEGTGVGGPYNEQFF. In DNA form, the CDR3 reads TGTGCCAGCAGCTTAGAGGGTACAGGGGTTGGGGGGCCTTACAATGAGCAGTTCTTC.

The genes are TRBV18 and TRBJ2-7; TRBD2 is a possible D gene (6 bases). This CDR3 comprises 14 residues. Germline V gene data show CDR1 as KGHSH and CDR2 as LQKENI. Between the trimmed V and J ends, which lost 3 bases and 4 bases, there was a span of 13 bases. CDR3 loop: CASSPSEGGYEQYF. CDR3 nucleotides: TGTGCCAGCTCACCTTCCGAAGGAGGGTACGAGCAGTACTTC.

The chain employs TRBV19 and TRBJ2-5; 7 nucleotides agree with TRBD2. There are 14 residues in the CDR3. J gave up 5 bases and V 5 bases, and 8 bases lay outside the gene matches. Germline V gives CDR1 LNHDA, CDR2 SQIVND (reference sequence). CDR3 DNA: TGTGCCAGTAGTTATACTAGCGTCGGGGAGACCCAGTACTTC. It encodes CASSYTSVGETQYF.

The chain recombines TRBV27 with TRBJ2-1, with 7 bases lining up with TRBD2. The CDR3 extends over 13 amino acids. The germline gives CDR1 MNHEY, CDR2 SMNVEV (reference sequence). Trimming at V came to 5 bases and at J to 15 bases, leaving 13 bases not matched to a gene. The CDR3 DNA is TGTGCCAGCAGTCCCGGAGCTAGCGGCCTTGGGTTCTTC. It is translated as CASSPGASGLGFF.

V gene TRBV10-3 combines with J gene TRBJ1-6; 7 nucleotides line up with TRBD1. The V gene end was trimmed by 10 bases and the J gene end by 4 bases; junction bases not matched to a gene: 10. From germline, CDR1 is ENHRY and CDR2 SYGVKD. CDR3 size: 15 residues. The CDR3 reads CATQTGTLYNSPLHF. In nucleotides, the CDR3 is TGTGCCACCCAGACAGGGACCTTATATAATTCACCCCTCCACTTT.

CDR3 amino acids: CASSQDMRVWAFF. The DNA of the CDR3 is TGTGCCAGCAGCCAAGATATGAGGGTTTGGGCTTTCTTT. The J gene is TRBJ1-1, the V gene TRBV4-2; D is unclear. This CDR3 spans 13 amino acids. The germline V and J ends were trimmed by 0 bases and 11 bases, with 13 bases remaining between them. Per the germline V gene, CDR1 is LGHNA and CDR2 is YNFKEQ.

This chain's CDR3 is CASRAGPGDIQYF. The CDR3 nucleotides read TGTGCCAGCAGGGCGGGCCCGGGGGACATTCAGTACTTC. This chain connects TRBV27 to TRBJ2-4, with D possibly being TRBD2 (6 bases). V was pared by 6 bases and J by 8 bases, with 14 bases between. The germline gives CDR1 MNHEY, CDR2 SMNVEV (reference sequence). The CDR3 sequence is 13 residues long.

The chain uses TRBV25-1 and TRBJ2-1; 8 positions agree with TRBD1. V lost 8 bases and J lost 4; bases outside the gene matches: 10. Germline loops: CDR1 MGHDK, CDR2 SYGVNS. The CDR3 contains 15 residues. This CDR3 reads CASQPAGGDYNEQFF. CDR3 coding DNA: TGTGCCAGCCAGCCGGCAGGGGGCGATTACAATGAGCAGTTCTTC.

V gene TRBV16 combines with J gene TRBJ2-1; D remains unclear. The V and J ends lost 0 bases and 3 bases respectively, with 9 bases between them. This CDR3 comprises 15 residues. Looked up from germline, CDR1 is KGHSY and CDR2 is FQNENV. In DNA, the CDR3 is TGTGCCAGCAGCCAATCGAGCCAAGTCTACAATGAGCAGTTCTTC. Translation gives CASSQSSQVYNEQFF.

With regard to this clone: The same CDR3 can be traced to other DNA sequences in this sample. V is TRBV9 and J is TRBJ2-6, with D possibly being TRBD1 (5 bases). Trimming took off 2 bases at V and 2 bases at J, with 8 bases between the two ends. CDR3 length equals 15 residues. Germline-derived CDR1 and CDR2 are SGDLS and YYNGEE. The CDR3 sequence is CASSVTGAGANVLTF. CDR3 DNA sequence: TGTGCCAGCAGCGTTACAGGAGCTGGGGCCAACGTCCTGACTTTC.

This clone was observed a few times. The CDR3 bases are TGTGCCAGCAGCTTATTCATAGAAAACACCGGGGAGCTGTTTTTT. This encodes CASSLFIENTGELFF. J is TRBJ2-2 and V is TRBV7-2; D is undetermined. Germline V gene sequence: CDR1 SGHTA, CDR2 FQGNSA. Trimming stripped 2 bases from V and 2 bases from J, with 9 bases between. The CDR3 length is 15 residues.